These 8 T cell receptor beta chains were all obtained from the same sample, sequenced in a study of response to subunit inactivated influenza vaccine. TCRdb itself ran the RT-PCR reads through MiXCR, one entry per CDR3 protein. The sample has fewer than 650,000 distinct CDR3 sequences, 13% seen once. Source: PBMCs from blood, taken roughly 47 days after vaccination. These TCRs come from a man aged 45 to 65 who received an inactivated influenza vaccine.

This clonotype was seen repeatedly, ten times or more. V and J are TRBV20-1 and TRBJ2-7; 12 bases match TRBD2. CDR1 and CDR2 from the germline V gene are DFQATT and SNEGSKA (reference sequence). CDR3 length: 18 amino acids. V was pared by 6 bases and J by 0 bases, with 15 bases of the junction left unmatched. The CDR3 nucleotides read TGCAGTGCCCCATCTAGCGGGGGGGCCTTAGTGGGCTCCTACGAGCAGTACTTC. This encodes CSAPSSGGALVGSYEQYF.

In this sample, this clonotype turned up a few times. CDR3 residues: CASRTRYNEQFF. CDR3 nucleotide sequence: TGCGCCAGCCGGACAAGATACAATGAGCAGTTCTTC. The V and J genes are TRBV5-1 and TRBJ2-1, with a possible D match to TRBD1 (5 bases). Deletions cut 7 bases from V and 4 bases from J, with 9 bases between. This CDR3 has 12 residues. Germline CDR1 reads SGHRS; CDR2 reads YFSETQ.

This clonotype has a count of ten or more. The conserved phenylalanine or tryptophan is not found at the CDR3 terminus, so this likely reflects a read error. The DNA is left out, because the CDR3 cannot be placed on it with certainty; the CDR3 is given as TCRdb lists it. The chain links TRBV20-1 to TRBJ2-5; the table gives TRBD2 as D, unverified against the DNA. Germline values: CDR1 DFQATT, CDR2 SNEGSKA (reference sequence). The CDR3 contains 13 residues when both ends are counted. The CDR3 protein is CSARDGTSGVVSV.

The rearrangement joins TRBV6-1 to TRBJ1-3, with TRBD1 matching 7 bases. This CDR3 is built from 17 residues. Germline V gives CDR1 MNHNS, CDR2 SASEGT. V lost 3 bases and J lost 0; bases outside the gene matches: 8. The CDR3 bases are TGTGCCAGCAGTGACAGAATACAGGGGCGCTCTGGAAACACCATATATTTT. Encoded protein: CASSDRIQGRSGNTIYF.

The chain uses TRBV6-5 and TRBJ2-7; 8 positions agree with TRBD1. Per germline, CDR1 MNHEY and CDR2 SVGAGI. This CDR3 spans 16 amino acids. With V trimmed by 2 bases and J by 4 bases, 10 bases remained unmatched. CDR3 loop: CASSYGGWTGKYEQYF. CDR3 nucleotide sequence: TGTGCCAGCAGTTACGGCGGTTGGACAGGGAAATACGAGCAGTACTTC.

Regarding this clonotype: At one end the junction does not follow the germline gene, possibly because of a read error. The chain combines TRBV25-1 with TRBJ2-1, with TRBD2 matching over 10 bases. The CDR3 loop spans 16 amino acids. In germline, CDR1 is MGHDK, CDR2 SYGVNS. The CDR3 loop reads CASSDAGTSAYNDQFF. CDR3 nucleotides: TGTGCCAGCAGTGACGCCGGGACTAGCGCTTACAATGACCAGTTCTTC.

V usage is TRBV11-3 and J usage is TRBJ2-1; TRBD1 aligns across 10 bases. The CDR3 consists of 16 residues. Trimming cost V 4 bases and J 7 bases; bases outside gene matches: 10. The germline V gene encodes CDR1 SGHNT and CDR2 YENEEA. The CDR3 coding sequence is TGTGCCAGCAGCTCGGACCCGGGACAGGGGAAAAATGAGCAGTTCTTC. Translation gives CASSSDPGQGKNEQFF.

The chain links TRBV5-5 to TRBJ2-6; 10 nucleotides align to TRBD1. Trimming at V came to 6 bases and at J to 4 bases, leaving 4 bases not matched to a gene. Per germline, CDR1 SGHKS and CDR2 YYEKEE (reference sequence). This CDR3 is 15 amino acids long. The chain's CDR3 is CASTDRGSGANVLTF. In nucleotides, the CDR3 is TGTGCCAGCACGGACAGGGGGAGCGGGGCCAACGTCCTGACTTTC.